The 23 T cell receptor beta chains below all came from one sample that was sequenced in a study of CD8+CD57+ T cells in acquired aplastic anemia (dated by TCRdb to the late 2010s). Sequencing was carried out with an Illumina HiSeq 2000. Profiling of TCR beta VDJ combinations and CDR3 sequences used genomic DNA as the template. TCRdb reran the public reads through fastp at Q25 and MiXCR, keeping productive beta chains. Rows with a matching CDR3 protein are joined into one entry that keeps the most common DNA and genes. The sample has about 270,000 distinct CDR3 sequences on record, around 60% of them singletons. The ten most abundant clones make up roughly 8% of the sample. The sample taken for sequencing was sorted CD4+, CD8+, or CD8+CD57+ T cells (not recorded which) from PBMCs. The receptor set was obtained from a human donor with severe aplastic anemia or a healthy control (not recorded which).

This clonotype showed up many times. Here the CDR3 reads CASSLSQSHGYTF. CDR3 DNA sequence: TGTGCCAGCAGTTTGAGCCAGTCGCATGGCTACACCTTC. The V and J genes are TRBV27 and TRBJ1-2; D gene ambiguous. The length of the CDR3 is 13 residues. Germline lookup yields CDR1 MNHEY and CDR2 SMNVEV (reference sequence). Trimming removed 3 bases at V and 6 bases at J, with 11 bases between.

The rearrangement uses TRBV7-2 and TRBJ2-3; D is ambiguous. V dropped 2 bases and J dropped 6 bases, with 15 bases sitting between them. The CDR3 contains 15 residues. Germline CDR1 reads SGHTA; CDR2 reads FQGNSA. Here the CDR3 reads CASSLRAFRGDTQYF. The CDR3, as DNA: TGTGCCAGCAGCTTACGAGCGTTTAGAGGCGATACGCAGTATTTT. Together with reference TRBV7-2 and TRBJ2-3, the CDR3 gives the full variable domain: GAGVSQSPSNKVTEKGKDVELRCDPISGHTALYWYRQSLGQGLEFLIYFQGNSAPDKSGLPSDRFSAERTGGSVSTLTIQRTQQEDSAVYLCASSLRAFRGDTQYFGPGTRLTVL.

This clonotype was detected a few times. The chain uses TRBV7-2 and TRBJ2-1; tentative D call: TRBD2 (6 bases). Between the trimmed V and J ends, which lost 3 bases and 2 bases, there was a span of 11 bases. The CDR3 spans 15 residues. Germline loops: CDR1 SGHTA, CDR2 FQGNSA. The DNA for the CDR3 is TGTGCCAGCAGCTTGCTAGCGCTCACCTACAATGAGCAGTTCTTC. Protein product: CASSLLALTYNEQFF.

The table lists this clonotype with a few counts. The chain is built from TRBV20-1 and TRBJ2-3; D gene unclear. Trimming shortened V by 4 bases and J by 0 bases, and 8 bases separated the two germline ends. The CDR3 runs 13 residues. Germline lookup yields CDR1 DFQATT and CDR2 SNEGSKA (reference sequence). The DNA of the CDR3 is TGCAGTGCTACCCCAATCAGCACAGATACGCAGTATTTT. Encoded protein: CSATPISTDTQYF.

About this clonotype itself: Since a much larger clone is just one base distant, this may be a read error. This sequence joins TRBV3-1 and TRBJ2-7, with TRBD1 identical over 9 bases. The CDR3 has 14 amino acids. Germline loops: CDR1 LGHDT, CDR2 YNNKEL (reference sequence). This chain's CDR3 is CASTQGDRAYEQYF. CDR3 DNA sequence: TGTGCCAGCACCCAAGGGGACAGGGCCTACGAGCAGTACTTC.

The chain has TRBV9 and TRBJ1-6, with D hard to call. V was trimmed by 0 bases and J by 3 bases, leaving 7 bases between them. The V gene's germline CDR1 is SGDLS and CDR2 YYNGEE. There are 15 residues in the CDR3. The CDR3 sequence is CASSVASFYNSPLHF. The CDR3 coding sequence is TGTGCCAGCAGCGTAGCGAGCTTCTATAATTCACCCCTCCACTTT.

This chain links TRBV18 with TRBJ1-5; D is uncertain. CDR3 size: 13 residues. Germline V gene data show CDR1 as KGHSH and CDR2 as LQKENI. The V end was cut by 1 base, the J end by 2 bases, with 3 bases between. CDR3 sequence (DNA): TGTGCCAGCTCACCACAGGGCAATCAGCCCCAGCATTTT. This encodes CASSPQGNQPQHF.

The chain couples TRBV7-2 to TRBJ2-3, with 7 bases identical to TRBD1. The germline V gene encodes CDR1 SGHTA and CDR2 FQGNSA. The CDR3 consists of 13 residues. Losses at the gene ends were 5 bases for V and 4 bases for J; bases not matched to a gene: 3. The CDR3 is CASSNQGADTQYF. In DNA, the CDR3 is TGTGCCAGCAGCAACCAGGGGGCAGATACGCAGTATTTT.

This clonotype was counted only a few times. The gene calls are TRBV3-1 and TRBJ1-2; perhaps TRBD1 as D (6 bases). The CDR3 is made up of 15 amino acids. In germline, CDR1 is LGHDT, CDR2 YNNKEL (reference sequence). Deletions cut 4 bases from V and 4 bases from J, with 16 bases between. The CDR3 DNA is TGTGCCAGCAGCCCCTGGGGGGGGCAGGGCTATGGCTACACCTTC. The encoded protein is CASSPWGGQGYGYTF. Using reference TRBV3-1 and TRBJ1-2 for the parts outside the CDR3, the full variable domain is DTAVSQTPKYLVTQMGNDKSIKCEQNLGHDTMYWYKQDSKKFLKIMFSYNNKELIINETVPNRFSPKSPDKAHLNLHINSLELGDSAVYFCASSPWGGQGYGYTFGSGTRLTVV.

This clonotype has just a few counts. The chain couples TRBV24-1 to TRBJ2-3, with D possibly matching TRBD2 (6 bases). The V gene lost 4 bases and the J gene lost 8 bases, with 18 bases spanning the gap. This CDR3 is built from 15 residues. Germline CDR1 is KGHDR and CDR2 is SFDVKD. The CDR3 protein is CATSEFPGLGGTQYF. The CDR3 DNA sequence: TGTGCCACCAGTGAGTTTCCAGGACTGGGAGGTACGCAGTATTTT.

The chain uses TRBV9 and TRBJ1-2, with 9 bases that match TRBD1. After removal of 7 bases from V and 0 bases from J, the junction contained 4 bases not matched to a gene. Per germline, CDR1 SGDLS and CDR2 YYNGEE. The CDR3 contains 14 residues. CDR3 DNA sequence: TGTGCCAGCGATCGACAGGGGGCTAACTATGGCTACACCTTC. This sequence encodes CASDRQGANYGYTF.

This clonotype has a count of ten or more. The chain has TRBV7-2 and TRBJ1-1; D gene ambiguous. Germline assignment: CDR1 SGHTA and CDR2 FQGNSA. The CDR3 runs to 13 residues. The V gene lost 1 base and the J gene lost 3 bases, with 6 bases spanning the gap. The CDR3 DNA reads TGTGCCAGCAGCTTAGAGGCAGACACTGAAGCTTTCTTT. Encoded protein: CASSLEADTEAFF.

This clonotype has a handful of counts. This chain connects TRBV7-9 to TRBJ2-3; D tentatively fits TRBD1 or TRBD2 (5 bases each). CDR1 and CDR2 from the germline V gene are SEHNR and FQNEAQ (reference sequence). CDR3 length equals 16 residues. V was cut by 0 bases and J by 3 bases, with 13 bases left in between. This CDR3 is CASSLARGLMTDTQYF. CDR3 nucleotides: TGTGCCAGCAGCTTAGCGAGGGGCCTGATGACAGATACGCAGTATTTT.

V is TRBV20-1 and J is TRBJ1-5; D is perhaps TRBD1 (5 bases). This CDR3 spans 13 amino acids. In germline, CDR1 is DFQATT, CDR2 SNEGSKA (reference sequence). The germline V and J ends were trimmed by 0 bases and 6 bases, with 9 bases remaining between them. CDR3 nucleotides: TGCAGTGCTAGAGATCAGGGAAGTCAGCCCCAGCATTTT. Its protein is CSARDQGSQPQHF.

The chain has TRBV20-1 and TRBJ2-5; the D gene is possibly TRBD2 (7 bases). In germline, CDR1 is DFQATT, CDR2 SNEGSKA (reference sequence). Trimming shortened V by 1 base and J by 5 bases, and 11 bases separated the two germline ends. This CDR3 contains 13 residues. The CDR3 DNA follows: TGCAGTGCTAGAGTGGGGGGGCTGGAGACCCAGTACTTC. Protein sequence: CSARVGGLETQYF.

This clonotype was counted ten times or more. The chain carries TRBV6-5 and TRBJ1-6; TRBD1 is a possible D gene (6 bases). V lost 2 bases and J 13 bases, leaving 9 bases between the germline ends. CDR1 MNHEY and CDR2 SVGAGI come from the germline V gene. The CDR3 contains 12 residues. The CDR3 nucleotides are TGTGCCAGCAGTTACCTACAGGGTCCCCTCCACTTT. As protein: CASSYLQGPLHF.

There are many counts of this clonotype. The CDR3 reads CASSQDWGAQYF. Written as DNA, the CDR3 is TGCGCCAGCAGCCAAGATTGGGGGGCGCAGTATTTT. The chain has TRBV4-1 and TRBJ2-3; tentatively, D is TRBD2 (6 bases). Between the trimmed V and J ends, which lost 0 bases and 10 bases, there was a span of 8 bases. Germline loops: CDR1 MGHRA, CDR2 YSYEKL. The length of the CDR3 is 12 residues.

V is TRBV20-1 and J is TRBJ2-7; D gene uncertain. This CDR3 spans 13 amino acids. V was shortened by 6 bases and J by 6 bases, with 18 bases between the two germline ends. Germline V CDR1 and CDR2: DFQATT, SNEGSKA (reference sequence). This chain's CDR3 is CSASEQRPCEQYF. The CDR3 DNA sequence: TGCAGTGCAAGTGAACAGAGGCCCTGCGAGCAGTACTTC.

The chain joins TRBV7-8 to TRBJ2-5, with D possibly matching TRBD1 (6 bases). The CDR3 has 14 amino acids. The germline gives CDR1 SGHVS, CDR2 FQNEAQ. The germline V and J ends were trimmed by 4 bases and 5 bases, with 14 bases remaining between them. Here the CDR3 reads CASSSPGRGETQYF. In DNA, the CDR3 is TGTGCCAGCAGCTCACCTGGCAGGGGTGAGACCCAGTACTTC.

V is TRBV24-1 and J is TRBJ2-2, with D perhaps TRBD1 (6 bases). Germline V gives CDR1 KGHDR, CDR2 SFDVKD. This CDR3 region has 16 residues. The V end lost 3 bases, the J end lost 5 bases, and 15 bases lay between the germline ends. The CDR3 DNA is TGTGCCACCAGTGATCAAGGCAGGCAGGGGACCGGGGAGCTGTTTTTT. Amino acid sequence: CATSDQGRQGTGELFF.

The chain employs TRBV5-6 and TRBJ2-7; tentatively, D is TRBD1 or TRBD2 (6 bases each). V shed 1 base and J shed 2 bases, with 13 bases lying between them. The CDR3 spans 15 residues. The germline V gene encodes CDR1 SGHDT and CDR2 YYEEEE. CDR3 in amino acids: CASSLLGGQAYEQYF. CDR3 nucleotides: TGTGCCAGCAGCTTGCTGGGGGGACAAGCCTACGAGCAGTACTTC.

The chain links TRBV4-2 to TRBJ2-5, with 7 bases fitting TRBD2. Germline assignment: CDR1 LGHNA and CDR2 YNFKEQ. CDR3 size: 13 residues. Trimming removed 5 bases from V and 4 bases from J; junction bases left unmatched: 4. As DNA, the CDR3 is TGTGCCAGCAGCGCGGGAGTTGGAGAGACCCAGTACTTC. This gives the protein CASSAGVGETQYF.

Only one count was recorded for this clonotype. This chain links TRBV2 with TRBJ2-5; the D gene is possibly TRBD2 (5 bases). V lost 0 bases and J lost 7, with 12 bases in between. This CDR3 comprises 14 residues. The germline gives CDR1 SNHLY, CDR2 FYNNEI. CDR3 loop: CASSEAQRGGTQYF. As DNA, the CDR3 is TGTGCCAGCAGTGAAGCGCAACGGGGTGGGACCCAGTACTTC.